Listed below are T cell receptor beta chains from one sample, sequenced in a study of blood T cell repertoires in COVID-19. Here immunoSEQ multiplex PCR was the method, and the copy in TCRdb shows in-frame clones only, minus some. This table holds around 130,000 clones, roughly nine tenths found once. Sequenced: peripheral blood. Every receptor here comes from an older man with active or convalescent COVID-19. Each CDR3 is given with its conserved first and last residue. The order of the fields is J gene, CDR3 length, V gene, D gene, clone size, CDR3 DNA, CDR3 protein. D genes are given only for firm matches. Some rows have no size entry. The others give once, few or many, or a class for an expanded clone.

TRBJ2-3 14 TRBV19 TRBD2 . TGTGCCAGTAGTCGTCATCGGGAGGCCGATACGCAGTATTTT CASSRHREADTQYF
TRBJ1-5 15 TRBV19 TRBD1 once TGTGCCAGTAGTATAATCGGGACAGGGTATCAGCCCCAGCATTTT CASSIIGTGYQPQHF
TRBJ2-7 15 TRBV4-1 TRBD2 . TGCGCCAGCAGCCCTGAGGGGACTAACTCCTACGAGCAGTACTTC CASSPEGTNSYEQYF
TRBJ2-1 16 TRBV18 TRBD2 . TGTGCCAGCTCACCACCCGGAAGAGCGGGAGGCTACGAGCAGTTCTTC CASSPPGRAGGYEQFF
TRBJ1-6 13 TRBV28 . once TGTGCCAGCGTTGGGGGAGGGAATTCACCCCTCCACTTT CASVGGGNSPLHF
TRBJ2-7 16 TRBV9 TRBD2 . TGTGCCAGCAGCCCCCGACTAGCGGGAGGCTTATACGAGCAGTACTTC CASSPRLAGGLYEQYF
TRBJ2-7 17 TRBV3-1/TRBV3-2 TRBD2 . TGTGCCAGCAGCCAAGAGACCGGGACTAGCGGGGCGGATGAGCAGTACTTC CASSQETGTSGADEQYF
TRBJ1-2 14 TRBV14 TRBD1 . TGTGCCAGCAGCCAGGACAGGGCTAACTATGGCTACACCTTC CASSQDRANYGYTF
TRBJ2-7 14 TRBV27 TRBD1 . TGTGCCAGCAGTCCCGGGGACAGAGATTACGAGCAGTACTTC CASSPGDRDYEQYF
TRBJ2-7 16 TRBV27 TRBD1 . TGTGCCAGCAGTTCCCCCGGGAAGGGGGCGATCTACGAGCAGTACTTC CASSSPGKGAIYEQYF
TRBJ1-5 14 TRBV6-5 TRBD1 . TGTGCCATTTCGGGACAGGGGGCAAGTCAGCCCCAGCATTTT CAISGQGASQPQHF
TRBJ1-5 15 TRBV3-1/TRBV3-2 . . TGTGCCAGCAGCTCCCGGTCCGGGGGAAATCAGCCCCAGCATTTT CASSSRSGGNQPQHF
TRBJ1-2 17 TRBV7-9 TRBD1 . TGTGCCTCACAAGGGCCAGGACAGGGAGGCGAGGTCTATGGCTACACCTTC CASQGPGQGGEVYGYTF
TRBJ1-5 15 TRBV30 . . TGTGCCTGGAGTATTCAGGGTCGTGGCAATCAGCCCCAGCATTTT CAWSIQGRGNQPQHF
TRBJ1-5 16 TRBV27 TRBD1 . TGTGCCAGCAGTCCCCGGGACAGGGGGAGCAATCAGCCCCAGCATTTT CASSPRDRGSNQPQHF
TRBJ2-3 16 TRBV5-1 . . TGCGCCAGCAGCTTGGGGGCTTCGGCCCCCACAGATACGCAGTATTTT CASSLGASAPTDTQYF
TRBJ1-6 13 TRBV6-6 TRBD1 . TGTGCCAGCAGTGGACAGGGTAATTCACCCCTCCACTTT CASSGQGNSPLHF